This T cell receptor beta chain derives from a study of T cell responses to AZD1222 COVID-19 vaccine. Findings and caveats of the study: Donors were mostly white British, more females; clonal diversity possibly underestimated.

The repertoire was sequenced with immunoSEQ multiplex PCR; TCRdb's copy has only in-frame clones and lacks some. The profile shows over 100,000 clones, 88% of them singletons. V was pared by 7 bases and J by 4 bases, with 16 bases between. Per germline, CDR1 MNHNY and CDR2 SVGAGI (reference sequence). There are 14 residues in the CDR3. A word on this clone: Its antigen remains unidentified.

The V and J genes are TRBV6-6 and TRBJ1-1, with D unclear. Material: peripheral blood, obtained on day 0 of MenACWY control vaccination. This TCR came from an adult in good health. CDR3: CASTINRGRTEAFF. The CDR3 nucleotides read TGTGCCAGCACCATAAACAGAGGGCGCACTGAAGCTTTCTTT.